These 32 T cell receptor beta chains share one sample of origin, sequenced in a study of CD8+ T cells in alopecia areata. Extracted RNA was reverse transcribed, and the resulting cDNA served as sequencing template. Clones were read by immunoSEQ multiplex PCR, and TCRdb kept only the in-frame ones, dropping some. This table holds roughly 64,000 clones, roughly 47% found once. Sequenced input: NKG2D-low CD8+ T cells sorted from blood. Receptor source: a human donor with alopecia areata.

This sequence joins TRBV27 and TRBJ2-7, with 9 bases aligning to TRBD1. CDR3 size: 14 residues. Germline CDR1 and CDR2: MNHEY and SMNVEV (reference sequence). Trimming at V came to 2 bases and at J to 7 bases, leaving 6 bases not matched to a gene. The CDR3 DNA follows: TGTGCCAGCAGTTTAGGGACAGGGCTGAGGGAGCAGTACTTC. Translated, it gives CASSLGTGLREQYF.

The chain recombines TRBV19 with TRBJ1-1; D is unclear. This CDR3 has 12 residues. Trimming shortened V by 5 bases and J by 1 base, and 5 bases separated the two germline ends. Germline V gene lookup returns CDR1 LNHDA and CDR2 SQIVND (reference sequence). The CDR3 DNA is TGTGCCAGTAGTTGGACGAACACTGAAGCTTTCTTT. Protein sequence: CASSWTNTEAFF. Full variable domain (rest looked up from reference TRBV19 and TRBJ1-1): DGGITQSPKYLFRKEGQNVTLSCEQNLNHDAMYWYRQDPGQGLRLIYYSQIVNDFQKGDIAEGYSVSREKKESFPLTVTSAQKNPTAFYLCASSWTNTEAFFGQGTRLTVV.

The chain has TRBV27 and TRBJ2-1; possibly TRBD1 or TRBD2 for D (5 bases each). Between the trimmed V and J ends, which lost 7 bases and 7 bases, there was a span of 11 bases. Germline lookup yields CDR1 MNHEY and CDR2 SMNVEV (reference sequence). This CDR3 is built from 12 residues. Written as DNA, the CDR3 is TGTGCCAGCAAAAGGGGCGGGAATGAGCAGTTCTTC. Its translation: CASKRGGNEQFF.

The chain joins TRBV6-6 to TRBJ2-3; D may match TRBD1 or TRBD2 (5 bases each). CDR3 length equals 14 residues. CDR1 and CDR2 from the germline V gene are MNHNY and SVGAGI (reference sequence). V was clipped by 3 bases and J by 2 bases, with 9 bases between them. CDR3 nucleotides: TGTGCCAGCAGTTATGACGGGACCACAGATACGCAGTATTTT. Translated: CASSYDGTTDTQYF.

J is TRBJ2-3 and V is TRBV29-1; weak D call: TRBD2 (5 bases). This CDR3 has 13 amino acids. Germline CDR1 reads SQVTM; CDR2 reads ANQGSEA. Trimming shortened V by 1 base and J by 5 bases, and 10 bases separated the two germline ends. Here the CDR3 DNA reads TGCAGCGTTGAAGGGCTAGCAGGAGATACGCAGTATTTT. The encoded protein is CSVEGLAGDTQYF.

The chain employs TRBV7-9 and TRBJ2-7; D is unresolved. The CDR3 runs to 11 residues. Germline CDR1 is SEHNR and CDR2 is FQNEAQ (reference sequence). Trimming pared 5 bases from V and 3 bases from J, leaving 5 bases between. The CDR3 protein is CASSVNYEQYF. The CDR3 DNA sequence: TGTGCCAGCAGCGTAAACTACGAGCAGTACTTC. The full variable domain, rest sourced from reference TRBV7-9 and TRBJ2-7, is DTGVSQNPRHKITKRGQNVTFRCDPISEHNRLYWYRQTLGQGPEFLTYFQNEAQLEKSRLLSDRFSAERPKGSFSTLEIQRTEQGDSAMYLCASSVNYEQYFGPGTRLTVT.

The DNA of the CDR3 is TGTGCCAGCAGCTTAGCCGGGAGGAGCCAAGAGACCCAGTACTTC. Translating gives CASSLAGRSQETQYF. The gene calls are TRBV7-9 and TRBJ2-5; 7 nucleotides match TRBD2. This CDR3 comprises 15 residues. Trimming took 0 bases from V and 1 from J; bases not matched to a gene: 2. Per germline, CDR1 SEHNR and CDR2 FQNEAQ (reference sequence).

This clone has more than one count but fewer than ten. The chain combines TRBV7-9 with TRBJ2-3; TRBD1 matches 7 bases. V shed 0 bases, J shed 2 bases, and the junction held 5 bases outside the gene matches. The CDR3 spans 16 residues. The germline CDR1 and CDR2 sequences are SEHNR and FQNEAQ (reference sequence). The CDR3 coding sequence is TGTGCCAGCAGCTTAGCCGGGACAGTCAACACAGATACGCAGTATTTT. It specifies CASSLAGTVNTDTQYF. The full variable domain, completed using reference TRBV7-9 and TRBJ2-3, is DTGVSQNPRHKITKRGQNVTFRCDPISEHNRLYWYRQTLGQGPEFLTYFQNEAQLEKSRLLSDRFSAERPKGSFSTLEIQRTEQGDSAMYLCASSLAGTVNTDTQYFGPGTRLTVL.

This clone was seen once. This chain uses TRBV4-3 with TRBJ1-1; 7 nucleotides align to TRBD1. Germline V CDR1 and CDR2: LGHNA, YSLEER. This CDR3 spans 13 amino acids. The junction had 5 bases not matched to a gene; V was cut back by 4 bases and J by 6 bases. CDR3 in amino acids: CASSLQGGPEAFF. CDR3 nucleotide sequence: TGCGCCAGCAGCCTCCAGGGGGGCCCTGAAGCTTTCTTT.

This chain connects TRBV29-1 to TRBJ1-1; no firm D call. There are 12 residues in the CDR3. CDR1 SQVTM and CDR2 ANQGSEA come from the germline V gene. V was trimmed by 7 bases and J by 4 bases, leaving 13 bases between them. The DNA for the CDR3 is TGCAGCGGAACAAGAGAGGGCACTGAAGCTTTCTTT. It specifies CSGTREGTEAFF.

The chain is built from TRBV14 and TRBJ2-7; D ambiguous. This CDR3 has 16 residues. V lost 0 bases and J 2 bases, leaving 14 bases between the germline ends. Germline CDR1 SGHDN, CDR2 FVKESK. CDR3 protein: CASSQDESSSPYEQYF. The CDR3, as DNA: TGTGCCAGCAGCCAAGATGAGAGCTCTTCACCCTACGAGCAGTACTTC.

The table lists this clone with a few counts. The genes are TRBV29-1 and TRBJ1-2, with 10 bases that match TRBD1. CDR3 size: 15 residues. CDR1 is SQVTM, CDR2 ANQGSEA, per germline. The V and J ends lost 5 bases and 5 bases, in that order; junction bases with no gene match: 11. CDR3 sequence (DNA): TGCAGCGTTAACACTGACAGGGGGCCAGCTTATGGCTACACCTTC. This sequence encodes CSVNTDRGPAYGYTF.

This rearrangement joins TRBV7-9 to TRBJ2-7; D is possibly TRBD1 or TRBD2 (6 bases each). V was cut by 5 bases and J by 2 bases, with 13 bases left in between. This CDR3 region has 14 residues. From germline, CDR1 is SEHNR and CDR2 FQNEAQ (reference sequence). The CDR3 nucleotides read TGTGCCAGCAGCGCCAAGGGGGGTACCTACGAGCAGTACTTC. The encoded protein is CASSAKGGTYEQYF.

This clone was picked up a small number of times. This chain links TRBV7-9 with TRBJ1-1; D may be TRBD1 (5 bases). CDR3 length equals 14 residues. Germline lookup yields CDR1 SEHNR and CDR2 FQNEAQ (reference sequence). The germline V and J ends were trimmed by 2 bases and 1 base, with 8 bases remaining between them. This chain's CDR3 is CASSLIGANTEAFF. DNA of the CDR3: TGTGCCAGCAGCTTAATCGGGGCGAACACTGAAGCTTTCTTT. The whole variable domain, remainder taken from reference TRBV7-9 and TRBJ1-1, is DTGVSQNPRHKITKRGQNVTFRCDPISEHNRLYWYRQTLGQGPEFLTYFQNEAQLEKSRLLSDRFSAERPKGSFSTLEIQRTEQGDSAMYLCASSLIGANTEAFFGQGTRLTVV.

This clone was counted a few times. The V call is TRBV5-1, the J call TRBJ2-1; D uncertain. CDR1 is SGHRS, CDR2 YFSETQ, per germline. The CDR3 runs 15 residues. The V end was cut by 4 bases, the J end by 0 bases, with 11 bases between. The CDR3, as DNA: TGCGCCAGCAGCACTGACACAAGCTCCTACAATGAGCAGTTCTTC. Translated: CASSTDTSSYNEQFF.

This chain joins TRBV5-6 and TRBJ2-2, with D possibly being TRBD2 (5 bases). V was cut by 10 bases and J by 4 bases, with 14 bases left in between. This CDR3 has 13 residues. Germline V gives CDR1 SGHDT, CDR2 YYEEEE. The CDR3 nucleotides are TGTGCCGCTCAACGAGGGAGCACCGGGGAGCTGTTTTTT. Encoded protein: CAAQRGSTGELFF.

The sample holds a few counts of this clone. The genes are TRBV7-8 and TRBJ2-1, with 11 bases identical to TRBD2. The junction had 12 bases not matched to a gene; V was cut back by 4 bases and J by 10 bases. This CDR3 region has 16 residues. The germline V gene encodes CDR1 SGHVS and CDR2 FQNEAQ. The CDR3 sequence is CASSSLGSGRAGEQFF. In DNA form, the CDR3 reads TGTGCCAGCAGCTCCCTAGGTAGCGGGAGGGCCGGAGAGCAGTTCTTC.

This clone was detected only a few times. The chain employs TRBV29-1 and TRBJ2-7; D uncertain. V lost 5 bases to trimming and J lost 1 base, with 9 bases between them. The germline V gene has CDR1 SQVTM and CDR2 ANQGSEA. The CDR3 totals 12 residues. CDR3 DNA: TGCAGCGTTTCCTACCTGTCCTACGAGCAGTACTTC. Amino acid sequence: CSVSYLSYEQYF.

V is TRBV4-3 and J is TRBJ2-3; 9 bases are a match to TRBD2. Germline loops: CDR1 LGHNA, CDR2 YSLEER. There are 16 residues in the CDR3. Losses at the gene ends were 0 bases for V and 4 bases for J; bases not matched to a gene: 5. For the CDR3, the DNA is TGCGCCAGCAGCCAAGACCCTAGCGGGACCCCAGATACGCAGTATTTT. This encodes CASSQDPSGTPDTQYF.

The chain has TRBV7-3 and TRBJ1-2; tentatively, D is TRBD1 (6 bases). CDR1 is SGHTA, CDR2 FQGTGA, per germline. The CDR3 contains 13 residues. V was pared by 3 bases and J by 4 bases, with 9 bases between. The CDR3, as DNA: TGTGCCAGCAGCTTCACAGGGAGCTATGGCTACACCTTC. Its protein product is CASSFTGSYGYTF.

This chain joins TRBV14 and TRBJ2-7; 7 nucleotides align to TRBD2. This CDR3 region has 13 residues. V trimming: 4 bases; J trimming: 6 bases; junction bases outside the gene matches: 6. Germline loops: CDR1 SGHDN, CDR2 FVKESK. The CDR3 DNA follows: TGTGCCAGCAGCCTGAGCGGGGCTGGCGAGCAGTACTTC. Translated, it gives CASSLSGAGEQYF.

The gene calls are TRBV30 and TRBJ2-2; no definite D call. The CDR3 consists of 11 residues. Germline V gene sequence: CDR1 GTSNPN, CDR2 SVGIG (reference sequence). Trimming pared 2 bases from V and 8 bases from J, leaving 6 bases between. In DNA, the CDR3 is TGTGCCTGGAGTAATCAAGGGGAGCTGTTTTTT. This translates into CAWSNQGELFF.

Comment on this clone: The junction does not match germline at one end; this may be a read error. Written as DNA, the CDR3 is TGTGCCAGCAGCGTAGCGGGGAGGCCCTCCGACGAGCAGTACTTC. Its protein product is CASSVAGRPSDEQYF. The chain joins TRBV9 to TRBJ2-7; maybe TRBD2 (6 bases). The CDR3 totals 15 residues. Germline V gene lookup returns CDR1 SGDLS and CDR2 YYNGEE.

This clone was picked up one time. The chain is built from TRBV30 and TRBJ1-2, with D possibly TRBD1 on 6 matching bases. The ends were cut back, 3 bases at V and 5 bases at J, with 13 bases in the middle. Germline V lookup: CDR1 GTSNPN, CDR2 SVGIG (reference sequence). CDR3 length: 13 amino acids. The CDR3 loop reads CAWSPGEEYGYTF. The CDR3 region has the DNA TGTGCCTGGAGCCCAGGGGAGGAATATGGCTACACCTTC.

In its sample, this clone was seen a few times. The CDR3 nucleotides are TGTGCCAGCAGCGTAGGCGTGGGGGTTGAGCAGTACTTC. Translating it yields CASSVGVGVEQYF. The chain recombines TRBV9 with TRBJ2-7; D is possibly TRBD1 or TRBD2 (5 bases each). Germline V CDR1 and CDR2: SGDLS, YYNGEE. V was trimmed by 0 bases and J by 7 bases, leaving 11 bases between them. The CDR3 consists of 13 residues.

The rearrangement uses TRBV7-7 and TRBJ1-2; D is unclear. V was clipped by 6 bases and J by 8 bases, with 19 bases between them. CDR1 SSHAT and CDR2 FNYEAQ come from the germline V gene (reference sequence). The CDR3 loop spans 14 amino acids. Here the CDR3 reads CASSPLGFREGYTF. The CDR3 DNA sequence: TGTGCCAGCAGTCCCTTGGGTTTTAGAGAAGGCTACACCTTC.

This chain connects TRBV29-1 to TRBJ1-3; D is undetermined. Trimming cost V 0 bases and J 0 bases, with 21 bases left between them. This CDR3 is 19 amino acids long. Germline V CDR1 and CDR2: SQVTM, ANQGSEA. CDR3 amino acids: CSVEDLPGRHYSSGNTIYF. CDR3 nucleotide sequence: TGCAGCGTTGAAGATCTCCCAGGACGACATTACTCCTCTGGAAACACCATATATTTT.

V usage is TRBV29-1 and J usage is TRBJ1-1; D is perhaps TRBD1 (6 bases). CDR3 length equals 12 residues. V gave up 7 bases and J gave up 5 bases, with 14 bases separating them. Germline V lookup: CDR1 SQVTM, CDR2 ANQGSEA. CDR3 nucleotides: TGCAGCGCTCGAGGGGGGGGAACTGAAGCTTTCTTT. Its protein product is CSARGGGTEAFF.

J is TRBJ2-3 and V is TRBV29-1, with 7 positions matching TRBD2. This CDR3 has 11 amino acids. The germline V gene encodes CDR1 SQVTM and CDR2 ANQGSEA. Trimming took 4 bases from V and 13 from J; bases not matched to a gene: 8. The CDR3 here is CSVVVMREKYF. The CDR3 nucleotides read TGCAGCGTTGTGGTAATGCGGGAGAAGTATTTT.

This chain links TRBV27 with TRBJ2-1, with 8 bases aligning to TRBD2. The CDR3 totals 12 residues. Germline V CDR1 and CDR2: MNHEY, SMNVEV (reference sequence). Trimming at V came to 5 bases and at J to 15 bases, leaving 9 bases not matched to a gene. The CDR3 nucleotides are TGTGCCAGCAGTACCAGCCGGGGGGGGGCGTTCTTC. It specifies CASSTSRGGAFF.

This clone showed up just a few times. The chain is built from TRBV7-9 and TRBJ2-2, with 7 bases aligning to TRBD1. The trim removed 5 bases at V and 3 bases at J, leaving 9 bases unmatched. The CDR3 is 16 amino acids. The V gene's germline CDR1 is SEHNR and CDR2 FQNEAQ (reference sequence). CDR3 in amino acids: CASSLGQEADTGELFF. The DNA of the CDR3 is TGTGCCAGCAGCCTTGGACAGGAAGCGGACACCGGGGAGCTGTTTTTT.

Only a few counts were recorded for this clone. The V call is TRBV5-1, the J call TRBJ2-2, with D unresolved. V was trimmed by 2 bases and J by 5 bases, leaving 4 bases between them. Germline assignment: CDR1 SGHRS and CDR2 YFSETQ. This CDR3 has 12 amino acids. The CDR3 DNA sequence: TGCGCCAGCAGCTTTGGAACCGGGGAGCTGTTTTTT. Its translation: CASSFGTGELFF.